Listed here is a single T cell receptor beta chain. Original analysis: The authors estimated nucleated cell counts from reference gene primer amplification. Clones were sequenced by immunoSEQ multiplex PCR, and TCRdb holds only the in-frame ones, with some missing. V and J calls and clone size are those listed in that table; D and trimming were worked out from the DNA. This table has 60,000 to 80,000 clones, roughly 88% appearing once. This sample is part of a study of blood T cell repertoires in COVID-19. Study-level information: Some COVID-19 samples were acute and others convalescent; all came from the United States, Italy and Spain. Sources were T cells, B-cell-depleted T cells, or PBMCs; the material itself was cDNA or gDNA.

Between the trimmed V and J ends, which lost 4 bases and 3 bases, there was a span of 10 bases. The length of the CDR3 is 13 residues. Germline CDR1 reads SNHLY; CDR2 reads FYNNEI. The sequence derives from a woman older than 75 with acute or convalescent COVID-19. Sequencing was carried out using peripheral blood. The chain has TRBV2 and TRBJ2-7; perhaps TRBD2 as D (5 bases). The CDR3: CASSVGGRYEQYF. The CDR3 nucleotides read TGTGCCAGCAGTGTAGGAGGCCGCTACGAGCAGTACTTC. Full variable domain (outside the CDR3, taken from reference TRBV2 and TRBJ2-7): EPEVTQTPSHQVTQMGQEVILRCVPISNHLYFYWYRQILGQKVEFLVSFYNNEISEKSEIFDDQFSVERPDGSNFTLKIRSTKLEDSAMYFCASSVGGRYEQYFGPGTRLTVT.